The 16 T cell receptor beta chains below all came from one sample that was sequenced in a study of T cell responses to AZD1222 COVID-19 vaccine (dated by TCRdb to about 2021). According to the study, the label for this sample's time point signals: baseline before first vaccination. Library preparation used the immunoSEQ multiplex PCR assay. TCRdb stores this immuneACCESS table with in-frame sequences only. Part of the clones is absent; in the studies checked, under half of the shortfall reflects unresolved V genes, and no reason is known for the rest. In all, the sample holds about 99,000 clones, and roughly 88% of those were seen once. The top ten constitute 4.8% of the sample. The specimen was peripheral blood, collected on day 0 of AZD1222 vaccination. The receptor source for this set is an adult in good health.

The chain couples TRBV5-1 to TRBJ2-1; perhaps TRBD1 as D (7 bases). This CDR3 has 13 residues. Germline CDR1 and CDR2: SGHRS and YFSETQ. Trimming shortened V by 4 bases and J by 9 bases, and 14 bases separated the two germline ends. The CDR3 loop reads CASSAGQWGEQFF. CDR3 coding DNA: TGCGCCAGCAGCGCGGGACAGTGGGGTGAGCAGTTCTTC.

Comments on this clone: One end of the junction varies from germline; a read error may be responsible. The gene calls are TRBV5-1 and TRBJ2-6; D not resolved. The V gene's germline CDR1 is SGHRS and CDR2 YFSETQ. The CDR3 loop spans 14 amino acids. In DNA form, the CDR3 reads TGCACCAGCAGCCCCGGTCCTGGGGCCAACGTCCTGACTTTC. It specifies CTSSPGPGANVLTF.

The chain employs TRBV7-9 and TRBJ2-7, with TRBD2 matching 9 bases. Germline CDR1 SEHNR, CDR2 FQNEAQ (reference sequence). CDR3 length equals 14 residues. V shed 7 bases, J shed 6 bases, and the junction held 10 bases outside the gene matches. CDR3 sequence (DNA): TGTGCCAGCAACAGCGGGGGGCCTTTCGGCGAGCAGTACTTC. It translates to CASNSGGPFGEQYF.

The V gene is TRBV9, the J gene TRBJ1-3; a possible D gene is TRBD1 (5 bases). CDR3 length equals 15 residues. Germline-derived CDR1 and CDR2 are SGDLS and YYNGEE. The V and J ends lost 3 bases and 0 bases respectively, with 10 bases between them. In nucleotides, the CDR3 is TGTGCCAGCAGCGCACAGGATTCCTCTGGAAACACCATATATTTT. Translation: CASSAQDSSGNTIYF.

V gene TRBV10-2 combines with J gene TRBJ1-2; D is ambiguous. Germline V CDR1 and CDR2: WSHSY, SAAADI. Trimming took off 4 bases at V and 4 bases at J, with 10 bases between the two ends. The CDR3 has 13 residues. The CDR3 reads CASSVQTSYGYTF. CDR3 in DNA: TGCGCCAGCAGTGTACAGACGTCCTATGGCTACACCTTC.

This chain links TRBV7-3 with TRBJ2-3, with D uncertain. Trimming took 5 bases from V and 0 from J, leaving 12 bases between them. The length of the CDR3 is 15 residues. CDR1 SGHTA and CDR2 FQGTGA come from the germline V gene. The CDR3 region is CASSPPGPSTDTQYF. The CDR3 region has the DNA TGTGCCAGCAGCCCTCCCGGGCCCAGCACAGATACGCAGTATTTT. The complete variable domain, with remaining parts taken from reference TRBV7-3 and TRBJ2-3, reads GAGVSQTPSNKVTEKGKYVELRCDPISGHTALYWYRQSLGQGPEFLIYFQGTGAADDSGLPNDRFFAVRPEGSVSTLKIQRTERGDSAVYLCASSPPGPSTDTQYFGPGTRLTVL.

This chain links TRBV11-2 with TRBJ2-1; 9 bases align to TRBD2. Germline lookup yields CDR1 SGHAT and CDR2 FQNNGV. With 3 bases clipped from V and 7 bases from J, the junction kept 10 bases outside the gene matches. CDR3 size: 16 residues. Here the CDR3 reads CASSFGGLASENEQFF. In DNA, the CDR3 is TGTGCCAGCAGCTTTGGGGGACTAGCATCAGAAAATGAGCAGTTCTTC.

This clone was detected only once. This chain connects TRBV4-2 to TRBJ1-2; D not certain. V was clipped by 2 bases and J by 8 bases, with 15 bases between them. The germline V gene has CDR1 LGHNA and CDR2 YNFKEQ. The CDR3 extends over 14 amino acids. This chain's CDR3 is CASSQLDPTDGYTF. As DNA, the CDR3 is TGTGCCAGCAGCCAACTCGACCCCACCGACGGCTACACCTTC.

This chain uses TRBV6-4 with TRBJ2-1; D is ambiguous. Germline V gene lookup returns CDR1 MRHNA and CDR2 SNTAGT. This CDR3 has 15 amino acids. Trimming removed 4 bases from V and 0 bases from J, with 10 bases in between. The CDR3 nucleotides are TGTGCCAGCAGTGCCCGACAAAACTCCTACAATGAGCAGTTCTTC. It codes for CASSARQNSYNEQFF.

In its sample, this clone was seen once. The rearrangement links TRBV6-5 to TRBJ1-6; TRBD1 matches at 10 bases. This CDR3 has 15 amino acids. V was pared by 6 bases and J by 5 bases, with 4 bases of the junction left unmatched. Germline V lookup: CDR1 MNHEY, CDR2 SVGAGI. CDR3 loop: CASSYGTGDNSPLHF. The CDR3 coding sequence is TGTGCCAGCAGCTACGGGACAGGGGATAATTCACCCCTCCACTTT.

The chain links TRBV28 to TRBJ1-3; 10 bases match TRBD1. The CDR3 is 15 amino acids. Germline CDR1 reads MDHEN; CDR2 reads SYDVKM. J lost 3 bases, V lost 6 bases, and 5 bases had no gene match. The CDR3 protein is CASRDRGPVGNTIYF. CDR3 coding DNA: TGTGCCAGCAGAGACAGGGGGCCGGTTGGAAACACCATATATTTT.

The chain recombines TRBV3-1 (or the pseudogene TRBV3-2) with TRBJ1-2, with D tentatively TRBD1 (5 bases). The CDR3 is 17 amino acids. V was pared by 2 bases and J by 6 bases, with 22 bases between. Germline V gene lookup returns CDR1 LGHDT and CDR2 YNNKEL (reference sequence). The CDR3 is CASSQPRAGAESNGYTF. In DNA form, the CDR3 reads TGTGCCAGCAGCCAACCCAGGGCCGGGGCAGAGTCAAATGGCTACACCTTC.

The J gene is TRBJ1-6, the V gene TRBV6-5, with TRBD1 matching 7 bases. Germline V gene data show CDR1 as MNHEY and CDR2 as SVGAGI. The CDR3 sequence is 15 residues long. V was pared by 6 bases and J by 7 bases, with 9 bases of the junction left unmatched. The CDR3 is CASREGAFGNSPLHF. The CDR3 bases are TGTGCCAGCAGAGAGGGGGCTTTCGGAAATTCACCCCTCCACTTT.

This chain's CDR3 is CASSEPGVDTGELFF. CDR3 DNA sequence: TGTGCCAGCAGTGAACCGGGGGTAGACACCGGGGAGCTGTTTTTT. The rearrangement joins TRBV25-1 to TRBJ2-2; D might be TRBD2 (6 bases). This CDR3 has 15 residues. CDR1 is MGHDK and CDR2 is SYGVNS in the germline V gene. Between the trimmed V and J ends, which lost 2 bases and 3 bases, there was a span of 10 bases.

This chain uses TRBV3-1 (or the pseudogene TRBV3-2) with TRBJ2-7; no firm D call. The V and J ends lost 4 bases and 0 bases respectively, with 10 bases between them. Germline assignment: CDR1 LGHDT and CDR2 YNNKEL (reference sequence). CDR3 length equals 14 residues. CDR3 DNA sequence: TGTGCCAGCAGCCGAAGACACGACTCCTACGAGCAGTACTTC. It encodes CASSRRHDSYEQYF.

The chain links TRBV7-7 to TRBJ2-7; no definite D call. CDR3 size: 10 residues. CDR1 is SSHAT, CDR2 FNYEAQ, per germline (reference sequence). The CDR3 region is CARSVYEQYF. CDR3 nucleotide sequence: TGTGCTAGAAGTGTGTACGAGCAGTACTTC.